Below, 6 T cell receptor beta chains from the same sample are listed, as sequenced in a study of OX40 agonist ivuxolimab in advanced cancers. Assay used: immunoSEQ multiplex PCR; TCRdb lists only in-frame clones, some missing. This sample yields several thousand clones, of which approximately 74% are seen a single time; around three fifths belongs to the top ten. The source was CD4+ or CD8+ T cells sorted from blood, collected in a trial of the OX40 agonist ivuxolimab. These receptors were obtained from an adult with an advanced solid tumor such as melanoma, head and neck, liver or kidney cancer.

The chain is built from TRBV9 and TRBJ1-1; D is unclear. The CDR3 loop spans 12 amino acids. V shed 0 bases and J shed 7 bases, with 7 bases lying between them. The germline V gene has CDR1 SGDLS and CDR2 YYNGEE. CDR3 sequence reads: CASSVGAGEAFF. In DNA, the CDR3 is TGTGCCAGCAGCGTAGGGGCTGGTGAAGCTTTCTTT.

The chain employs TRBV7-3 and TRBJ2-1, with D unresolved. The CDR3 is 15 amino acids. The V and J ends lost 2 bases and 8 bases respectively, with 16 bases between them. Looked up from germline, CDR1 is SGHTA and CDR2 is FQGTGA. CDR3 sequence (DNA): TGTGCCAGCAGCTTATTCCCGGCTAGTGGGGATGAGCAGTTCTTC. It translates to CASSLFPASGDEQFF.

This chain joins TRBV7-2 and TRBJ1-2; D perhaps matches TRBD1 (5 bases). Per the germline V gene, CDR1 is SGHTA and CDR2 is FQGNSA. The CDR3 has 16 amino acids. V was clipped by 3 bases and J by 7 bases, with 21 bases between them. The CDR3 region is CASSLVEGAPSFGYTF. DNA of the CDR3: TGTGCCAGCAGCTTGGTTGAAGGGGCCCCATCATTTGGCTACACCTTC.

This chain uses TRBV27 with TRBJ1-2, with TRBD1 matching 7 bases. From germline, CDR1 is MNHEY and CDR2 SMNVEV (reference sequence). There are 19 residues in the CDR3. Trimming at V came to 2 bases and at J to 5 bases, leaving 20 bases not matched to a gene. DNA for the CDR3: TGTGCCAGCAGTTTAACCGCGTCGTTGTCGGACAGGAGGGGTTATGGCTACACCTTC. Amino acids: CASSLTASLSDRRGYGYTF.

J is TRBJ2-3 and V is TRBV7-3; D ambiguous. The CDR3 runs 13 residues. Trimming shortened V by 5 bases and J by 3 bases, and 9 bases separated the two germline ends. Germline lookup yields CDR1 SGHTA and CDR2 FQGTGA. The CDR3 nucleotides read TGTGCCAGCAGCCCCCAGGTTACAGATACGCAGTATTTT. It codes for CASSPQVTDTQYF.

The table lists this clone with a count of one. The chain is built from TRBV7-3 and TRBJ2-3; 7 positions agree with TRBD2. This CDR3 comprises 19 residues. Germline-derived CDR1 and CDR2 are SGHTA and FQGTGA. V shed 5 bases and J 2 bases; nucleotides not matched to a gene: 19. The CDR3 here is CASSLISLYGTKSTDTQYF. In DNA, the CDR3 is TGTGCCAGCAGCCTCATTTCCCTTTACGGGACTAAGTCCACAGATACGCAGTATTTT.